Listed here are 29 T cell receptor beta chains from one sample, sequenced in a study of graft-versus-host responses after intestinal transplantation. Repertoires were generated with immunoSEQ multiplex PCR, while TCRdb's copy carries only in-frame clones and drops some. This table has nearly 90,000 clones, around 83% appearing once. For these TCRs, the target antigens are not known. Sequenced material: unstimulated CD8+ T cells sorted from spleen or lymph node cells, taken before intestinal transplant. These receptors were obtained from a human donor who received an intestinal transplant.

The chain uses TRBV7-8 and TRBJ2-5; D possibly corresponds to TRBD1 (5 bases). The end of the DNA fits TRBJ2-7 better, so the J call may be wrong. Looked up from germline, CDR1 is SGHVS and CDR2 is FQNEAQ. The CDR3 runs 13 residues. The CDR3 is CASSLEGIDEQYF. CDR3 bases: TGTGCCAGCAGCTTAGAGGGGATCGACGAGCAGTACTTC.

V is TRBV9 and J is TRBJ2-7, with D possibly TRBD1 on 6 matching bases. The germline CDR1 and CDR2 sequences are SGDLS and YYNGEE. Trimming removed 2 bases from V and 6 bases from J, with 12 bases in between. The CDR3 totals 13 residues. CDR3 sequence: CASSVEGDGEQYF. CDR3 bases: TGTGCCAGCAGCGTCGAGGGGGACGGCGAGCAGTACTTC.

The V gene is TRBV7-9, the J gene TRBJ1-1; 7 bases match TRBD1. This CDR3 has 17 residues. Germline trimming cut 0 bases from V and 0 bases from J; bases unmatched to any gene: 7. Germline CDR1 is SEHNR and CDR2 is FQNEAQ (reference sequence). CDR3 sequence reads: CASSLASPGGLNTEAFF. For the CDR3, the DNA is TGTGCCAGCAGCTTAGCGAGCCCAGGGGGTTTGAACACTGAAGCTTTCTTT.

The V call is TRBV11-2, the J call TRBJ2-5, with D hard to call. The CDR3 contains 14 residues. Trimming took 0 bases from V and 2 from J, leaving 7 bases between them. Per the germline V gene, CDR1 is SGHAT and CDR2 is FQNNGV. In DNA form, the CDR3 reads TGTGCCAGCAGCTTAGATTGGGCGCAAGAGACCCAGTACTTC. This gives the protein CASSLDWAQETQYF.

This clone was recorded only once. The rearrangement uses TRBV4-2 and TRBJ2-3; 9 bases are shared with TRBD2. From germline, CDR1 is LGHNA and CDR2 YNFKEQ. With 2 bases clipped from V and 8 bases from J, the junction kept 8 bases outside the gene matches. The CDR3 runs to 15 residues. CDR3 amino acids: CASSQYVAGAGTQYF. In DNA form, the CDR3 reads TGTGCCAGCAGCCAATATGTAGCGGGGGCCGGTACGCAGTATTTT.

This clone was observed a few times. The chain links TRBV6-5 to TRBJ1-2, with 10 bases fitting TRBD1. The V and J ends lost 8 bases and 6 bases, in that order; junction bases with no gene match: 9. Germline assignment: CDR1 MNHEY and CDR2 SVGAGI. This CDR3 spans 14 amino acids. The CDR3 here is CASRVTGGADGYTF. The CDR3 DNA is TGTGCCAGCCGAGTGACAGGGGGCGCAGATGGCTACACCTTC.

The rearrangement links TRBV29-1 to TRBJ2-1, with D possibly being TRBD2 (6 bases). Germline CDR1 and CDR2: SQVTM and ANQGSEA. There are 11 residues in the CDR3. With 3 bases removed from V and 10 bases from J, the gap between germline ends came to 10 bases. CDR3: CSVDLGGEQFF. CDR3 coding DNA: TGCAGCGTTGACCTGGGGGGAGAGCAGTTCTTC.

The CDR3 here is CASENFIKDSFYGYTF. CDR3 DNA sequence: TGTGCCAGCGAAAACTTCATAAAGGACAGCTTTTATGGCTACACCTTC. The chain uses TRBV28 and TRBJ1-2; tentative D call: TRBD1 (6 bases). In germline, CDR1 is MDHEN, CDR2 SYDVKM. Trimming removed 8 bases at V and 5 bases at J, with 24 bases between. The length of the CDR3 is 16 residues.

This clone has only a few counts. This chain uses TRBV11-2 with TRBJ2-7, with 8 bases identical to TRBD1. Germline V gene sequence: CDR1 SGHAT, CDR2 FQNNGV. V was pared by 1 base and J by 4 bases, with 3 bases of the junction left unmatched. This CDR3 contains 14 residues. CDR3 sequence reads: CASSLGTGIYEQYF. CDR3 coding DNA: TGTGCCAGCAGCTTAGGGACAGGGATTTACGAGCAGTACTTC.

The J gene is TRBJ1-2, the V gene TRBV7-9; tentatively, D is TRBD1 (5 bases). Germline values: CDR1 SEHNR, CDR2 FQNEAQ (reference sequence). The CDR3 has 15 amino acids. The germline V and J ends were trimmed by 2 bases and 8 bases, with 18 bases remaining between them. The CDR3 here is CASSLSGRGEGGYTF. As DNA, the CDR3 is TGTGCCAGCAGCTTATCGGGCAGAGGGGAGGGGGGCTACACCTTC.

V and J are TRBV11-2 and TRBJ1-2; tentatively, D is TRBD1 (6 bases). Germline assignment: CDR1 SGHAT and CDR2 FQNNGV. V was trimmed by 1 base and J by 3 bases, leaving 6 bases between them. The CDR3 is 13 residues long. DNA for the CDR3: TGTGCCAGCAGCTTAGGGACAGACTATGGCTACACCTTC. This sequence encodes CASSLGTDYGYTF.

This chain links TRBV28 with TRBJ2-3; TRBD2 matches 10 bases. Looked up from germline, CDR1 is MDHEN and CDR2 is SYDVKM. V lost 2 bases and J lost 5; bases outside the gene matches: 4. There are 15 residues in the CDR3. The CDR3 coding sequence is TGTGCCAGCAGTTTACTAGCGGGAGTTTTAGATACGCAGTATTTT. Translation: CASSLLAGVLDTQYF.

Only one count was recorded for this clone. V gene TRBV5-4 combines with J gene TRBJ2-3, with TRBD2 identical over 7 bases. Germline V gene sequence: CDR1 SGHNT, CDR2 YYREEE (reference sequence). This CDR3 comprises 15 residues. After removal of 3 bases from V and 2 bases from J, the junction contained 6 bases not matched to a gene. The CDR3 nucleotides read TGTGCCAGCAGCTCCTCTAGCGGACACACAGATACGCAGTATTTT. It yields the protein CASSSSSGHTDTQYF. Variable domain in full (rest from reference TRBV5-4 and TRBJ2-3): ETGVTQSPTHLIKTRGQQVTLRCSSQSGHNTVSWYQQALGQGPQFIFQYYREEENGRGNFPPRFSGLQFPNYSSELNVNALELDDSALYLCASSSSSGHTDTQYFGPGTRLTVL.

CDR3 in amino acids: CAWSVIGGTDTQYF. The CDR3 DNA is TGTGCCTGGAGTGTGATCGGGGGAACAGATACGCAGTATTTT. The rearrangement links TRBV30 to TRBJ2-3, with TRBD2 as a possible D gene (6 bases). This CDR3 contains 14 residues. Germline CDR1 reads GTSNPN; CDR2 reads SVGIG (reference sequence). Trimming removed 0 bases from V and 3 bases from J, with 10 bases in between.

This chain joins TRBV15 and TRBJ2-1; 14 bases agree with TRBD2. The ends lost 5 bases at V and 1 base at J; junction bases unmatched: 4. The CDR3 totals 17 residues. Germline CDR1 reads LNHNV; CDR2 reads YYDKDF (reference sequence). CDR3: CATSGRTSGRSYNEQFF. The DNA of the CDR3 is TGTGCCACCAGCGGACGGACTAGCGGGAGGTCCTACAATGAGCAGTTCTTC.

This clone was counted only a few times. The chain has TRBV5-6 and TRBJ2-5, with D unresolved. The V gene's germline CDR1 is SGHDT and CDR2 YYEEEE. Trimming pared 0 bases from V and 2 bases from J, leaving 11 bases between. The CDR3 contains 15 residues. CDR3 protein: CASSLVSGRQETQYF. DNA of the CDR3: TGTGCCAGCAGCTTGGTATCTGGCAGGCAAGAGACCCAGTACTTC.

The chain couples TRBV7-6 to TRBJ2-5; possible D gene TRBD2, 6 bases. Germline V gene data show CDR1 as SGHVS and CDR2 as FNYEAQ. CDR3 size: 14 residues. The V and J ends lost 1 base and 3 bases respectively, with 9 bases between them. The CDR3 loop is CASSLDGGEETQYF. In nucleotides, the CDR3 is TGTGCCAGCAGCTTAGATGGAGGGGAAGAGACCCAGTACTTC. Supplemented by reference TRBV7-6 and TRBJ2-5, the full variable domain reads GAGVSQSPRYKVTKRGQDVALRCDPISGHVSLYWYRQALGQGPEFLTYFNYEAQQDKSGLPNDRFSAERPEGSISTLTIQRTEQRDSAMYRCASSLDGGEETQYFGPGTRLLVL.

Note on this clone: In the same sample, other DNA sequences code for this CDR3. The CDR3 sequence is CASSYSTHTEAFF. The CDR3 coding sequence is TGTGCCAGCAGTTACTCGACGCATACTGAAGCTTTCTTT. The rearrangement uses TRBV6-5 and TRBJ1-1, with no clear D. The CDR3 length is 13 residues. Germline V lookup: CDR1 MNHEY, CDR2 SVGAGI. Trimming took off 0 bases at V and 5 bases at J, with 7 bases between the two ends.

Details on this clone: The germline gene is not matched at one end of the junction; a read error may be the cause. This chain links TRBV7-7 with TRBJ1-5, with 9 nucleotides matching TRBD1. The CDR3 runs 19 residues. The germline V gene has CDR1 SSHAT and CDR2 FNYEAQ (reference sequence). DNA for the CDR3: TGTGCTAGCAGCGTACCGGGACAGGGTAAAACCTATAGCAATCAGCCCCAGCATTTT. Protein: CASSVPGQGKTYSNQPQHF.

In this sample, this clone turned up a few times. The rearrangement links TRBV6-5 to TRBJ2-1, with 8 bases matching TRBD2. Unmatched junction bases numbered 5, after V lost 4 bases and J lost 0 bases. From germline, CDR1 is MNHEY and CDR2 SVGAGI. This CDR3 comprises 16 residues. Here the CDR3 reads CASSSLSGSSYNEQFF. The CDR3 region has the DNA TGTGCCAGCAGTTCCCTCAGCGGGAGCTCCTACAATGAGCAGTTCTTC.

The chain combines TRBV10-3 with TRBJ2-1; D is possibly TRBD1 or TRBD2 (6 bases each). Trimming left V 2 bases short and J 9 bases short, with 11 bases between. Looked up from germline, CDR1 is ENHRY and CDR2 is SYGVKD. This CDR3 has 13 residues. For the CDR3, the DNA is TGTGCCATCAGTGAGCCACAGGGAGGTGAGCAGTTCTTC. Translating gives CAISEPQGGEQFF.

The V and J genes are TRBV6-1 and TRBJ2-7; a weak D match, TRBD1 (6 bases). This CDR3 has 15 amino acids. From germline, CDR1 is MNHNS and CDR2 SASEGT. V shed 1 base and J shed 0 bases, with 10 bases lying between them. The CDR3 nucleotides read TGTGCCAGCAGTGAAGACAGGGTACCCTCCTACGAGCAGTACTTC. Translation gives CASSEDRVPSYEQYF.

J is TRBJ1-1 and V is TRBV6-5; weak D call: TRBD1 (5 bases). CDR1 and CDR2 (germline): MNHEY, SVGAGI. There are 15 residues in the CDR3. V lost 4 bases to trimming and J lost 4 bases, with 16 bases between them. The CDR3 spells CASSSYGTLATEAFF. The CDR3 region has the DNA TGTGCCAGCAGTTCCTACGGGACCCTGGCCACTGAAGCTTTCTTT.

The chain is built from TRBV7-8 and TRBJ2-7; 9 nucleotides match TRBD1. The CDR3 totals 14 residues. CDR1 and CDR2 (germline): SGHVS, FQNEAQ. V lost 5 bases to trimming and J lost 5 bases; unmatched junction nucleotides: 7. CDR3 coding DNA: TGTGCCAGCAGCCGGTGGACAGGGGATGACGAGCAGTACTTC. This gives the protein CASSRWTGDDEQYF. The full variable domain, in which reference TRBV7-8 and TRBJ2-7 provide the parts outside the CDR3, is GAGVSQSPRYKVAKRGQDVALRCDPISGHVSLFWYQQALGQGPEFLTYFQNEAQLDKSGLPSDRFFAERPEGSVSTLKIQRTQQEDSAVYLCASSRWTGDDEQYFGPGTRLTVT.

The genes are TRBV7-9 and TRBJ1-6, with 10 bases aligning to TRBD1. The CDR3 length is 16 residues. V dropped 2 bases and J dropped 14; count of bases not matched to a gene: 12. Germline V gene sequence: CDR1 SEHNR, CDR2 FQNEAQ (reference sequence). CDR3 nucleotides: TGTGCCAGCAGCTTACCCTTGGGACAGGGGATAGGAGCCCTCCACTTT. This translates into CASSLPLGQGIGALHF.

The V gene is TRBV5-4, the J gene TRBJ2-3; D is unresolved. This CDR3 region has 16 residues. Germline values: CDR1 SGHNT, CDR2 YYREEE (reference sequence). The ends were cut back, 0 bases at V and 0 bases at J, with 11 bases in the middle. CDR3 sequence reads: CASSLGSGFSTDTQYF. The DNA for the CDR3 is TGTGCCAGCAGCTTGGGGTCGGGTTTTAGCACAGATACGCAGTATTTT.

V usage is TRBV7-9 and J usage is TRBJ1-2; D gene unclear. The germline V gene encodes CDR1 SEHNR and CDR2 FQNEAQ (reference sequence). Trimming took off 3 bases at V and 4 bases at J, with 15 bases between the two ends. This CDR3 spans 15 amino acids. CDR3 coding DNA: TGTGCCAGCAGCTTGGGAGCGGCCCCGGGCTATGGCTACACCTTC. It is translated as CASSLGAAPGYGYTF.

In its sample, this clone was seen once. CDR3 residues: CASVYTGHGNTEAFF. The DNA of the CDR3 is TGTGCCAGCGTCTACACGGGACACGGGAACACTGAAGCTTTCTTT. This chain joins TRBV28 and TRBJ1-1; a weak D match, TRBD1 (6 bases). The germline CDR1 and CDR2 sequences are MDHEN and SYDVKM. The V end was cut by 8 bases, the J end by 1 base, with 17 bases between. There are 15 residues in the CDR3.

The chain recombines TRBV11-2 with TRBJ2-7; no definite D call. Germline V gives CDR1 SGHAT, CDR2 FQNNGV. This CDR3 contains 14 residues. Trimming removed 1 base from V and 3 bases from J, with 10 bases in between. CDR3: CASSLGGLGYEQYF. The CDR3 coding sequence is TGTGCCAGCAGCTTAGGTGGGTTGGGCTACGAGCAGTACTTC.